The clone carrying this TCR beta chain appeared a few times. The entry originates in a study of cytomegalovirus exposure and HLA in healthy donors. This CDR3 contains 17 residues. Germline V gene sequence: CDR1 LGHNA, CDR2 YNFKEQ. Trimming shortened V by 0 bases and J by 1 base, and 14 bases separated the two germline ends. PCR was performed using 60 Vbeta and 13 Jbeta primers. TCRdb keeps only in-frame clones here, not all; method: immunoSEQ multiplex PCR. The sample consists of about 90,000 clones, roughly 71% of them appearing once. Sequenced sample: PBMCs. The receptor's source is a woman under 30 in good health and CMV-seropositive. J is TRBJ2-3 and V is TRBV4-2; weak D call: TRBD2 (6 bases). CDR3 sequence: CASSQDDSGMGTDTQYF. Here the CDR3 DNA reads TGTGCCAGCAGCCAAGATGATAGCGGTATGGGCACAGATACGCAGTATTTT.